One sample yielded the 17 T cell receptor beta chains listed below, sequenced in a study of blood T cell repertoires in COVID-19. Data came from immunoSEQ multiplex PCR; TCRdb stores just in-frame clones and leaves some out. This table holds about 170,000 clones, around 89% found once. Source material: peripheral blood. The receptor set was obtained from a man aged 60 to 69 with acute or convalescent COVID-19.

This rearrangement joins TRBV18 to TRBJ1-1; 7 bases fit TRBD1. Germline values: CDR1 KGHSH, CDR2 LQKENI. CDR3 size: 15 residues. Trimming at V came to 3 bases and at J to 0 bases, leaving 4 bases not matched to a gene. CDR3 sequence: CASSPQTGLNTEAFF. In DNA form, the CDR3 reads TGTGCCAGCTCACCCCAGACAGGGCTGAACACTGAAGCTTTCTTT.

This chain uses TRBV18 with TRBJ2-7; 13 nucleotides agree with TRBD2. Germline V lookup: CDR1 KGHSH, CDR2 LQKENI. The CDR3 runs to 17 residues. V dropped 0 bases and J dropped 0; count of bases not matched to a gene: 2. CDR3 sequence reads: CASSPPTSGRSSYEQYF. In nucleotides, the CDR3 is TGTGCCAGCTCACCACCGACTAGCGGGAGGAGCTCCTACGAGCAGTACTTC.

This clone has a single count. The chain uses TRBV1 and TRBJ1-1; the D segment call TRBD1 is taken from the table without a DNA check. TRBV1 is recorded as a pseudogene. The CDR3 has 15 residues. The CDR3 reads CTSSQDVKGPPEAFF. The CDR3 coding sequence is TGCACCAGCAGCCAAGATGTAAAGGGGCCCCCTGAAGCTTTCTTT.

This chain joins TRBV4-1 and TRBJ1-2; TRBD1 matches 7 bases. CDR1 and CDR2 from the germline V gene are MGHRA and YSYEKL. V gave up 2 bases and J gave up 8 bases; unmatched junction bases: 17. The CDR3 loop spans 17 amino acids. CDR3 region: CASSQLGQARRGYGYTF. In DNA form, the CDR3 reads TGCGCCAGCAGCCAACTCGGACAGGCCCGGAGGGGCTACGGCTACACCTTC.

This chain links TRBV19 with TRBJ1-5, with D possibly TRBD1 on 5 matching bases. Germline V gene sequence: CDR1 LNHDA, CDR2 SQIVND (reference sequence). The CDR3 is made up of 18 amino acids. The V gene lost 3 bases and the J gene lost 4 bases, with 22 bases spanning the gap. CDR3 nucleotides: TGTGCCAGTAGTATCGTGACAGCGACCGATTTCAAAAATCAGCCCCAGCATTTT. Translation: CASSIVTATDFKNQPQHF.

The table lists this clone with a few counts. The V gene is TRBV27, the J gene TRBJ2-7; 8 bases match TRBD1. The CDR3 consists of 15 residues. V trimming: 6 bases; J trimming: 4 bases; junction bases outside the gene matches: 11. Germline CDR1 reads MNHEY; CDR2 reads SMNVEV (reference sequence). The CDR3 region is CASRSAGQGSYEQYF. The CDR3 DNA sequence: TGTGCCAGCAGATCCGCCGGACAGGGTTCATACGAGCAGTACTTC.

The chain combines TRBV2 with TRBJ1-4; D is uncertain. V dropped 6 bases and J dropped 0 bases, with 14 bases sitting between them. CDR3 length: 16 residues. Germline loops: CDR1 SNHLY, CDR2 FYNNEI. CDR3 residues: CASRPGTKATNEKLFF. CDR3 DNA sequence: TGTGCCAGCAGGCCGGGAACCAAGGCAACTAATGAAAAACTGTTTTTT. The entire variable domain, with the rest obtained from reference TRBV2 and TRBJ1-4, is as follows: EPEVTQTPSHQVTQMGQEVILRCVPISNHLYFYWYRQILGQKVEFLVSFYNNEISEKSEIFDDQFSVERPDGSNFTLKIRSTKLEDSAMYFCASRPGTKATNEKLFFGSGTQLSVL.

This clone was found once. The J gene is TRBJ2-7, the V gene TRBV7-6, with 8 bases fitting TRBD2. The V gene end was trimmed by 1 base and the J gene end by 3 bases; junction bases not matched to a gene: 11. The CDR3 spans 17 residues. CDR1 is SGHVS and CDR2 is FNYEAQ in the germline V gene. This CDR3 reads CASSLVAAGVGYYEQYF. The DNA for the CDR3 is TGTGCCAGCAGCTTAGTGGCAGCGGGAGTGGGGTACTACGAGCAGTACTTC.

This chain links TRBV6-5 with TRBJ1-5; 7 positions match TRBD1. V lost 6 bases, J lost 6 bases, and 2 bases stayed unmatched. Germline CDR1 is MNHEY and CDR2 is SVGAGI. The CDR3 runs to 12 residues. CDR3: CASRGTAQPQHF. CDR3 nucleotide sequence: TGTGCCAGCAGGGGGACAGCTCAGCCCCAGCATTTT.

This rearrangement joins TRBV5-1 to TRBJ2-5; perhaps TRBD1 as D (6 bases). The CDR3 loop spans 15 amino acids. V shed 0 bases and J shed 2 bases, with 11 bases lying between them. Germline V CDR1 and CDR2: SGHRS, YFSETQ. The CDR3 nucleotides read TGCGCCAGCAGCTTGGCCAGGACAGCTCAAGAGACCCAGTACTTC. It encodes CASSLARTAQETQYF.

The chain recombines TRBV30 with TRBJ1-2; D uncertain. Germline CDR1 is GTSNPN and CDR2 is SVGIG (reference sequence). Deletions cut 2 bases from V and 5 bases from J, with 15 bases between. The length of the CDR3 is 14 residues. The CDR3: CAWSTRSHSYGYTF. Here the CDR3 DNA reads TGTGCCTGGAGTACCCGGTCCCACTCGTATGGCTACACCTTC.

The V call is TRBV19, the J call TRBJ1-2; D remains ambiguous. The CDR3 extends over 14 amino acids. V lost 6 bases and J lost 1, with 12 bases in between. Germline assignment: CDR1 LNHDA and CDR2 SQIVND (reference sequence). CDR3 loop: CASRLGRVNYGYTF. In nucleotides, the CDR3 is TGTGCCAGTAGACTAGGACGGGTTAACTATGGCTACACCTTC.

CDR3: CSAGRLAIDTQYF. CDR3 nucleotide sequence: TGCAGCGCCGGAAGACTAGCGATAGATACGCAGTATTTT. J is TRBJ2-3 and V is TRBV29-1; 8 nucleotides line up with TRBD2. V lost 7 bases, J lost 5 bases, and 8 bases stayed unmatched. The CDR3 length is 13 residues. Per the germline V gene, CDR1 is SQVTM and CDR2 is ANQGSEA.

The V gene is TRBV5-4, the J gene TRBJ2-1; maybe TRBD2 (5 bases). Per the germline V gene, CDR1 is SGHNT and CDR2 is YYREEE (reference sequence). The CDR3 totals 14 residues. Trimming shortened V by 5 bases and J by 8 bases, and 17 bases separated the two germline ends. The CDR3 coding sequence is TGTGCCAGCAGACCGGGGAGTTTGAGCCATGAGCAGTTCTTC. Its translation: CASRPGSLSHEQFF.

The rearrangement uses TRBV14 and TRBJ2-7; the D gene is possibly TRBD1 (6 bases). Between the trimmed V and J ends, which lost 4 bases and 5 bases, there was a span of 24 bases. The CDR3 totals 17 residues. CDR1 is SGHDN, CDR2 FVKESK, per germline. CDR3 amino acids: CASSPRARQVLGHEQYF. The CDR3 coding sequence is TGTGCCAGCAGCCCCCGGGCCCGACAGGTCTTGGGGCACGAGCAGTACTTC.

This chain joins TRBV6-5 and TRBJ1-1, with D possibly matching TRBD1 (5 bases). The V end was cut by 10 bases, the J end by 0 bases, with 12 bases between. Germline loops: CDR1 MNHEY, CDR2 SVGAGI. This CDR3 is 13 amino acids long. This chain's CDR3 is CAIFDRVNTEAFF. CDR3 in DNA: TGTGCCATTTTCGACAGAGTGAACACTGAAGCTTTCTTT.

This clone was detected only a few times. The chain combines TRBV19 with TRBJ1-3; D is unclear. The CDR3 extends over 15 amino acids. V was shortened by 4 bases and J by 0 bases, with 10 bases between the two germline ends. The germline CDR1 and CDR2 sequences are LNHDA and SQIVND (reference sequence). This CDR3 reads CASSKAGHSGNTIYF. CDR3 in DNA: TGTGCCAGTAGTAAGGCAGGCCACTCTGGAAACACCATATATTTT.